This passage covers 15 T cell receptor beta chains from one sample sequenced in a study of T cells after posttransplantation cyclophosphamide. The table came from immunoSEQ multiplex PCR; TCRdb's copy has only in-frame clones and leaves some out. The data contain approximately 5,900 clones, about 79% of them singletons. Cyclophosphamide on days +3 and +4 followed busulfan-fludarabine conditioning and a marrow graft. The sample consisted of CD4+ T cells sorted from blood, taken about 350 days after allogeneic stem cell transplant with posttransplant cyclophosphamide. The receptors originated from a male patient aged 50 to 60 who received an allogeneic stem cell transplant from a related donor and was CMV-positive. Some of these T cells may belong to the graft donor.

The rearrangement uses TRBV7-2 and TRBJ2-7; 8 bases are shared with TRBD2. CDR1 SGHTA and CDR2 FQGNSA come from the germline V gene. CDR3 length equals 14 residues. V trimming: 1 base; J trimming: 5 bases; junction bases outside the gene matches: 4. The CDR3 region is CASSLVGRGDEQYF. The CDR3, as DNA: TGTGCCAGCAGCTTAGTCGGGAGGGGGGACGAGCAGTACTTC.

This rearrangement joins TRBV2 to TRBJ1-5; 7 nucleotides align to TRBD1. The V gene end was trimmed by 6 bases and the J gene end by 3 bases; junction bases not matched to a gene: 5. The CDR3 sequence is 14 residues long. Germline assignment: CDR1 SNHLY and CDR2 FYNNEI. The CDR3: CASRIGTVNQPQHF. The CDR3 nucleotides read TGTGCCAGCAGAATCGGGACAGTCAATCAGCCCCAGCATTTT.

This rearrangement joins TRBV18 to TRBJ2-7, with 9 bases lining up with TRBD1. After removal of 2 bases from V and 7 bases from J, the junction contained 6 bases not matched to a gene. The germline gives CDR1 KGHSH, CDR2 LQKENI. This CDR3 comprises 14 residues. DNA for the CDR3: TGTGCCAGCTCACCATGGGACAGGGCTGGGGAGCAGTACTTC. Its protein product is CASSPWDRAGEQYF. Complete variable domain (other parts from reference TRBV18 and TRBJ2-7): NAGVMQNPRHLVRRRGQEARLRCSPMKGHSHVYWYRQLPEEGLKFMVYLQKENIIDESGMPKERFSAEFPKEGPSILRIQQVVRGDSAAYFCASSPWDRAGEQYFGPGTRLTVT.

The V and J genes are TRBV4-2 and TRBJ2-3, with 12 bases matching TRBD2. The CDR3 consists of 16 residues. Germline CDR1 reads LGHNA; CDR2 reads YNFKEQ. V lost 1 base and J lost 2; bases outside the gene matches: 1. The CDR3 protein is CASSQGTSGITDTQYF. The DNA for the CDR3 is TGTGCCAGCAGCCAAGGGACTAGCGGGATCACAGATACGCAGTATTTT.

The genes are TRBV19 and TRBJ2-5; TRBD1 matches at 9 bases. Per germline, CDR1 LNHDA and CDR2 SQIVND (reference sequence). The junction had 12 bases not matched to a gene; V was cut back by 2 bases and J by 5 bases. This CDR3 comprises 17 residues. The CDR3 region is CASSISRTGAGEETQYF. DNA of the CDR3: TGTGCCAGTAGTATATCTAGGACAGGGGCCGGCGAGGAGACCCAGTACTTC.

The J gene is TRBJ2-2, the V gene TRBV2; possibly TRBD2 for D (6 bases). Germline loops: CDR1 SNHLY, CDR2 FYNNEI. The V and J ends lost 5 bases and 0 bases respectively, with 13 bases between them. This CDR3 contains 16 residues. The CDR3 is CASSIDSGTNTGELFF. In DNA, the CDR3 is TGTGCCAGCAGTATAGATAGCGGAACGAACACCGGGGAGCTGTTTTTT.

The chain has TRBV6-1 and TRBJ2-3, with 9 bases aligning to TRBD2. CDR1 is MNHNS and CDR2 is SASEGT in the germline V gene. The CDR3 is 15 residues long. Trimming removed 6 bases from V and 6 bases from J; junction bases left unmatched: 10. The CDR3 protein is CASRARGLARDTQYF. The CDR3 coding sequence is TGTGCCAGCAGGGCAAGGGGACTAGCAAGGGATACGCAGTATTTT.

The rearrangement uses TRBV6-4 and TRBJ2-1; 9 nucleotides line up with TRBD2. The length of the CDR3 is 15 residues. V was pared by 1 base and J by 4 bases, with 2 bases of the junction left unmatched. Germline CDR1 is MRHNA and CDR2 is SNTAGT. In nucleotides, the CDR3 is TGTGCCAGCAGTGACTGGGCGGGAGGGTACAATGAGCAGTTCTTC. This gives the protein CASSDWAGGYNEQFF.

This clone came up once. This chain joins TRBV7-9 and TRBJ1-4, with TRBD1 matching over 9 bases. Germline values: CDR1 SEHNR, CDR2 FQNEAQ (reference sequence). J gave up 5 bases and V 5 bases, and 3 bases lay outside the gene matches. The CDR3 extends over 14 amino acids. This chain's CDR3 is CASSTTGGNEKLFF. CDR3 DNA: TGTGCCAGCAGCACTACAGGGGGCAATGAAAAACTGTTTTTT.

The chain joins TRBV18 to TRBJ1-3, with 9 bases that match TRBD1. The V segment lost 3 bases and the J segment 4 bases; nucleotides outside the gene matches: 10. The CDR3 totals 17 residues. CDR1 is KGHSH, CDR2 LQKENI, per germline. The CDR3 is CASSPGQGGSFGNTIYF. The CDR3, as DNA: TGTGCCAGCTCACCGGGACAGGGTGGTTCGTTCGGAAACACCATATATTTT.

This clone was picked up one time. The chain couples TRBV5-8 to TRBJ1-3, with 7 bases that match TRBD1. Germline assignment: CDR1 SGHTS and CDR2 YDEGEE. CDR3 length: 14 residues. V shed 2 bases and J 2 bases; nucleotides not matched to a gene: 1. The CDR3: CASSLGQAGNTIYF. As DNA, the CDR3 is TGTGCCAGCAGCTTAGGACAGGCTGGAAACACCATATATTTT.

The chain couples TRBV10-3 to TRBJ1-2; D possibly corresponds to TRBD1 (5 bases). Deletions cut 2 bases from V and 4 bases from J, with 8 bases between. This CDR3 has 13 residues. Germline V gene lookup returns CDR1 ENHRY and CDR2 SYGVKD. DNA for the CDR3: TGTGCCATCAGTGAGCAGGGCCGCTATGGCTACACCTTC. This gives the protein CAISEQGRYGYTF.

The rearrangement uses TRBV7-2 and TRBJ2-7, with TRBD2 matching 9 bases. With 4 bases clipped from V and 7 bases from J, the junction kept 14 bases outside the gene matches. Germline CDR1 SGHTA, CDR2 FQGNSA. The CDR3 totals 16 residues. The CDR3 DNA sequence: TGTGCCAGCAGCTGGCAAGCGGGGGGTATAACTCTGGAGCAGTACTTC. Translation: CASSWQAGGITLEQYF.

This chain joins TRBV7-9 and TRBJ2-1; no definite D call. The V gene lost 3 bases and the J gene lost 0 bases, with 9 bases spanning the gap. CDR3 size: 15 residues. Germline CDR1 SEHNR, CDR2 FQNEAQ (reference sequence). This chain's CDR3 is CASSLGYPSYNEQFF. The DNA of the CDR3 is TGTGCCAGCAGCTTGGGCTACCCCTCCTACAATGAGCAGTTCTTC.

The J gene is TRBJ2-5, the V gene TRBV6-1; 8 bases match TRBD1. This CDR3 is 14 amino acids long. After removal of 6 bases from V and 7 bases from J, the junction contained 10 bases not matched to a gene. Germline loops: CDR1 MNHNS, CDR2 SASEGT. The chain's CDR3 is CASRGTGVRGTQYF. The CDR3 bases are TGTGCCAGCAGGGGGACAGGCGTCAGGGGGACCCAGTACTTC.